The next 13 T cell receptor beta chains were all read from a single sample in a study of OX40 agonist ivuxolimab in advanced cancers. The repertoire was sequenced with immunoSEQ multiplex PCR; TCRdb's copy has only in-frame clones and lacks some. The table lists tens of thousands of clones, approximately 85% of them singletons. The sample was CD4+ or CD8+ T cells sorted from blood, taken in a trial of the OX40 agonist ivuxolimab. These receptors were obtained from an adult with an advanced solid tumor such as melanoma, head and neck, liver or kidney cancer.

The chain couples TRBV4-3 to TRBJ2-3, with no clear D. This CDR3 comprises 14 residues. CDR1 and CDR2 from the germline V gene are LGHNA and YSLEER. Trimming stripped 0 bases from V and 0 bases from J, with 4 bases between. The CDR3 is CASSQDSSTDTQYF. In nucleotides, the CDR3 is TGCGCCAGCAGCCAAGACAGCAGCACAGATACGCAGTATTTT.

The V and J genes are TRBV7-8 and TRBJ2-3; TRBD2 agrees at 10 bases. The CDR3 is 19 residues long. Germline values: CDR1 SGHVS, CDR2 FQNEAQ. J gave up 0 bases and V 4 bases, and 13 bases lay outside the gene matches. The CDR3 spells CASSSDGRLAGYSTDTQYF. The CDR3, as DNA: TGTGCCAGCAGCTCCGATGGTAGACTAGCGGGCTATAGCACAGATACGCAGTATTTT. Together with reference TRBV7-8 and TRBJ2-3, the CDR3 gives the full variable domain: GAGVSQSPRYKVAKRGQDVALRCDPISGHVSLFWYQQALGQGPEFLTYFQNEAQLDKSGLPSDRFFAERPEGSVSTLKIQRTQQEDSAVYLCASSSDGRLAGYSTDTQYFGPGTRLTVL.

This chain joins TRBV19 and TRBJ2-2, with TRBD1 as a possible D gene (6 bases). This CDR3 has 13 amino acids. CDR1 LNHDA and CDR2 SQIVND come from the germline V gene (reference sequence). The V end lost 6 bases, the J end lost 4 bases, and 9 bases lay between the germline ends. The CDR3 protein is CASSLTGTGELFF. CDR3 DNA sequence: TGTGCCAGTAGCCTGACAGGCACCGGGGAGCTGTTTTTT.

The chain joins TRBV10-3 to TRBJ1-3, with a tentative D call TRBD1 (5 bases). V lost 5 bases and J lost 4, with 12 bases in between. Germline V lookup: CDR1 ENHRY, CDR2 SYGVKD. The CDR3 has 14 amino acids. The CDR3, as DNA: TGTGCCATCAGTTCCGGGACGACGGGAAACACCATATATTTT. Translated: CAISSGTTGNTIYF.

This chain's CDR3 is CASSLELGEKLFF. CDR3 nucleotide sequence: TGCGCCAGCAGCTTGGAACTAGGGGAAAAACTGTTTTTT. The chain carries TRBV5-1 and TRBJ1-4; D is undetermined. Germline lookup yields CDR1 SGHRS and CDR2 YFSETQ. The CDR3 sequence is 13 residues long. The ends were cut back, 0 bases at V and 8 bases at J, with 8 bases in the middle.

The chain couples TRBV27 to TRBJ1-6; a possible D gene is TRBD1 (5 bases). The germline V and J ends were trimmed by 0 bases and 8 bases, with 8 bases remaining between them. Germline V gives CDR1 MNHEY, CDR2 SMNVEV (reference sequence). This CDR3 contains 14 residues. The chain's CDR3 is CASSLSGLHSPLHF. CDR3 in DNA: TGTGCCAGCAGTTTATCGGGACTCCATTCACCCCTCCACTTT.

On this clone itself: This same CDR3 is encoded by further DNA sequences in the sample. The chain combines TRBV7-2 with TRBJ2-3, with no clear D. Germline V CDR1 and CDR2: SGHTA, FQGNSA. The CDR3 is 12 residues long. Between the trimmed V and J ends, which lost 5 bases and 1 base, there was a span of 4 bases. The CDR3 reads CASSLRTDTQYF. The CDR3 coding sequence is TGTGCCAGCAGCCTTCGCACAGATACGCAGTATTTT.

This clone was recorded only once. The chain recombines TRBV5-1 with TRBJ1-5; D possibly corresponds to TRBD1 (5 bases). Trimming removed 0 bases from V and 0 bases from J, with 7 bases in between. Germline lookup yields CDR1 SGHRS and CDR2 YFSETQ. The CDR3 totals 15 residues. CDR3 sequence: CASSLGGYSNQPQHF. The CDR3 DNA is TGCGCCAGCAGCTTGGGGGGGTATAGCAATCAGCCCCAGCATTTT. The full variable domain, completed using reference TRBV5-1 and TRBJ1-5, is KAGVTQTPRYLIKTRGQQVTLSCSPISGHRSVSWYQQTPGQGLQFLFEYFSETQRNKGNFPGRFSGRQFSNSRSEMNVSTLELGDSALYLCASSLGGYSNQPQHFGDGTRLSIL.

CDR3 nucleotides: TGTGCCAGCAGCTTGGGGGGGGGCGCGTCCTACAATGAGCAGTTCTTC. Protein sequence: CASSLGGGASYNEQFF. The gene calls are TRBV5-4 and TRBJ2-1; TRBD2 might be the D (7 bases). Germline CDR1 and CDR2: SGHNT and YYREEE (reference sequence). V was clipped by 0 bases and J by 1 base, with 11 bases between them. The CDR3 totals 16 residues.

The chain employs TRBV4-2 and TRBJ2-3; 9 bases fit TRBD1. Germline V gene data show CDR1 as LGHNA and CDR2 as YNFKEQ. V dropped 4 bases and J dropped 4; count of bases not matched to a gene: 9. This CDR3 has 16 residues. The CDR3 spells CASSLRDREGADTQYF. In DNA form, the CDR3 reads TGTGCCAGCAGCCTGAGGGACAGGGAGGGAGCAGATACGCAGTATTTT.

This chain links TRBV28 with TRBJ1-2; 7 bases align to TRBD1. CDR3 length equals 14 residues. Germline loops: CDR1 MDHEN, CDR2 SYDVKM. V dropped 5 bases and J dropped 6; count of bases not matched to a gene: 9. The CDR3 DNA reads TGTGCCAGCAGTGGGGTTGGGACAGTGAATGGCTACACCTTC. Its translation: CASSGVGTVNGYTF.

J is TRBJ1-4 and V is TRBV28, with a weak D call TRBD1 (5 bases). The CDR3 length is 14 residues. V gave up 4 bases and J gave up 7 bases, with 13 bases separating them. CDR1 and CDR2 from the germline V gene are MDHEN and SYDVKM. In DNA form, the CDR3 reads TGTGCCAGCAGTTCCTCGAGGGGACGTGAAAAACTGTTTTTT. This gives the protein CASSSSRGREKLFF.

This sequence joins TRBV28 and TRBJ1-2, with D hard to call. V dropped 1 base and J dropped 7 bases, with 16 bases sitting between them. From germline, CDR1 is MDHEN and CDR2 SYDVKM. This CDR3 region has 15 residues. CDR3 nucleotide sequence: TGTGCCAGCAGTTTATCCCCTACAGTTGACGGTGGCTACACCTTC. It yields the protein CASSLSPTVDGGYTF.